This record concerns one T cell receptor (beta chain) sequence. Its antigen remains unidentified. These data belong to a study of T cell repertoires in cytomegalovirus infection. V was clipped by 8 bases and J by 5 bases, with 10 bases between them. CDR1 and CDR2 from the germline V gene are MNHNY and SVGAGI (reference sequence). CDR3 length: 12 residues. TCRdb re-called the reads with MiXCR, one entry per CDR3 protein. The sample has roughly 990,000 distinct CDR3 sequences; roughly 30% are singletons. The sample in question was cultured CD8+ T cells from PBMCs, obtained from culture after CMV antigen stimulation. V and J are TRBV6-6 and TRBJ1-5; D is uncertain. This receptor was obtained from a human donor in good health (CMV status not recorded). Some clones in this sample may be carry-over from other donors' samples. The CDR3 nucleotides are TGTGCCAGCCCGACACCTTATCAGCCCCAGCATTTT. Amino acids: CASPTPYQPQHF.